This T cell receptor beta chain was found in a study of shared clonotypes between healthy human individuals. Produced via immunoSEQ multiplex PCR; TCRdb's table is partial and in-frame only. In the table there are about 480,000 clones, about 79% of which are singletons. This clone occurred once. Germline V gene lookup returns CDR1 MNHEY and CDR2 SMNVEV (reference sequence). The CDR3 contains 15 residues. V lost 6 bases, J lost 0 bases, and 4 bases stayed unmatched. This receptor was taken from a woman aged 40 to 50 in good health. Some clones in this sample may be carry-over from other donors' samples. Sequencing was performed on PBMCs. The genes are TRBV27 and TRBJ2-2, with 7 nucleotides matching TRBD1. CDR3 DNA sequence: TGTGCCAGCAGAAGGACAGGCACGAACACCGGGGAGCTGTTTTTT. Translation: CASRRTGTNTGELFF.